This T cell receptor beta chain came from a study of read filtering for tumor transcriptome and immune sequencing. There are many counts of this clonotype. This library used around 0.4 ug RNA and molecular barcoded adaptors spanning alpha/delta and beta/gamma chains. One entry per CDR3 protein results from TCRdb running MiXCR on the reads. The sample has about 27,000 distinct CDR3 sequences, 14% seen once. V lost 1 base, J lost 1 base, and 2 bases stayed unmatched. Germline CDR1 and CDR2: SGHNT and YYREEE (reference sequence). This CDR3 spans 15 amino acids. The sequence came from a donor at least 40 years old with multiple myeloma. The rearrangement links TRBV5-4 to TRBJ2-5; TRBD2 matches at 9 bases. The sequenced sample was a population of CD138-negative cells sorted from bone marrow. The CDR3, as DNA: TGTGCCAGCAGCTTGCCTAGCGGGGCCCAAGAGACCCAGTACTTC. It codes for CASSLPSGAQETQYF.